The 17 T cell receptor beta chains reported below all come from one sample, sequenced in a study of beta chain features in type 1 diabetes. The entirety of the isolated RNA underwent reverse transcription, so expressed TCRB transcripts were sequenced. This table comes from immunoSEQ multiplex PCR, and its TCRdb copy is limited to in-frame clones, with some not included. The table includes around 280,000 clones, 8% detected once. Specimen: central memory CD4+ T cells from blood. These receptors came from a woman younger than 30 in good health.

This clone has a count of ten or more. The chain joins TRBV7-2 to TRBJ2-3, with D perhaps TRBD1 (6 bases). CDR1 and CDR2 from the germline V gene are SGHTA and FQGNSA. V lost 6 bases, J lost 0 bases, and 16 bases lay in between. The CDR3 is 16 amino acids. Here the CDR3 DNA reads TGTGCCAGCAGGCCCGGAACAGGGCTAAGCACAGATACGCAGTATTTT. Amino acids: CASRPGTGLSTDTQYF.

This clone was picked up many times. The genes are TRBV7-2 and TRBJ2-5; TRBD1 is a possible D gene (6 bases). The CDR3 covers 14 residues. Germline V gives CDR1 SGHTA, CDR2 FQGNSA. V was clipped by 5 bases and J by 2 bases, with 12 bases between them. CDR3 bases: TGTGCCAGCAGCCTATTTGGACAGCAAGAGACCCAGTACTTC. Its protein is CASSLFGQQETQYF.

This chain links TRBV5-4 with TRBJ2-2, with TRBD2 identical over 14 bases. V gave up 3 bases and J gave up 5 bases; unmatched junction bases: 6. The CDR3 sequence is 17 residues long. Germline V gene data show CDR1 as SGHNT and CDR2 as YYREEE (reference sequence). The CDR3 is CASSSEGLAGVTGELFF. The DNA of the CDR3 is TGTGCCAGCAGCTCGGAGGGACTAGCGGGAGTTACCGGGGAGCTGTTTTTT.

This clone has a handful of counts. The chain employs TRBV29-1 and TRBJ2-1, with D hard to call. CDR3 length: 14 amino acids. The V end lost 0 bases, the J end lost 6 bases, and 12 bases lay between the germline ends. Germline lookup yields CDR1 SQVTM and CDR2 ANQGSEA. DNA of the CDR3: TGCAGCGTTGAAGAAAGCAGAAAACCCAATGAGCAGTTCTTC. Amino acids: CSVEESRKPNEQFF.

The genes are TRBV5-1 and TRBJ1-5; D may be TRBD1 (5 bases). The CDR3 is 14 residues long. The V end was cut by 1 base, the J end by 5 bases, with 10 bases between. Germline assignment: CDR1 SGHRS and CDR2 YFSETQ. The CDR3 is CASSLLAGDQPQHF. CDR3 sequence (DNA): TGCGCCAGCAGCTTGCTCGCGGGGGATCAGCCCCAGCATTTT.

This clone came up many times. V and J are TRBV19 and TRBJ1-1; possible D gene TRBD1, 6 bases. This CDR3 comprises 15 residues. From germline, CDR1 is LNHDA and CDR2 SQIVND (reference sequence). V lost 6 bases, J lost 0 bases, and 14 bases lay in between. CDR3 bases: TGTGCCAGTAGGCGGAACAGGGTAATGAACACTGAAGCTTTCTTT. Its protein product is CASRRNRVMNTEAFF.

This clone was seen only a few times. In DNA form, the CDR3 reads TGTGCCAGCACGGTGAGAAGGGATGGTCCGCAGTATTTT. This sequence encodes CASTVRRDGPQYF. The chain carries TRBV11-1 and TRBJ2-3; unclear D gene. The CDR3 is 13 residues long. The ends were cut back, 7 bases at V and 10 bases at J, with 18 bases in the middle. Germline V CDR1 and CDR2: SGHAT, FQDESV (reference sequence).

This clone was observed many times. CDR3 in DNA: TGTGCCAGCTCACCACCGGGGGACTTCCGCGCTCCGGAGCAGTACTTC. Translation gives CASSPPGDFRAPEQYF. The chain recombines TRBV18 with TRBJ2-7, with TRBD2 as a possible D gene (6 bases). Looked up from germline, CDR1 is KGHSH and CDR2 is LQKENI. The length of the CDR3 is 16 residues. V lost 0 bases and J lost 7, with 19 bases in between.

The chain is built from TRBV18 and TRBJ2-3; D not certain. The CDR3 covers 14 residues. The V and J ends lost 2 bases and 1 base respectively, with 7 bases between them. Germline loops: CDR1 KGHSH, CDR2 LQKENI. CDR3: CASSPGRGTDTQYF. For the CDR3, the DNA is TGTGCCAGCTCACCAGGACGGGGCACAGATACGCAGTATTTT.

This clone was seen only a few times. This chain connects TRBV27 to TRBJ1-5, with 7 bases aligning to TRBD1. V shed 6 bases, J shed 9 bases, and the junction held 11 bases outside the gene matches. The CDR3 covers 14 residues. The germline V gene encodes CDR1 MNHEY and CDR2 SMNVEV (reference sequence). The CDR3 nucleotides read TGTGCCAGCAGGCCGGACAGGTTGGGCTCGCCCCAGCATTTT. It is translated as CASRPDRLGSPQHF.

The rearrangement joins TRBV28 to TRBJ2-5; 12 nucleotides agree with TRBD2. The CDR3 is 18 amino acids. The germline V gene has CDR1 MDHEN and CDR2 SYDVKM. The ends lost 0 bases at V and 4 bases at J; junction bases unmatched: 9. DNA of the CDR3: TGTGCCAGCAGTTTATGGACTAGCGGGGGAAGTTTCCGAGAGACCCAGTACTTC. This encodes CASSLWTSGGSFRETQYF. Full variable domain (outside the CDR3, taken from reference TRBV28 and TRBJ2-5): DVKVTQSSRYLVKRTGEKVFLECVQDMDHENMFWYRQDPGLGLRLIYFSYDVKMKEKGDIPEGYSVSREKKERFSLILESASTNQTSMYLCASSLWTSGGSFRETQYFGPGTRLLVL.

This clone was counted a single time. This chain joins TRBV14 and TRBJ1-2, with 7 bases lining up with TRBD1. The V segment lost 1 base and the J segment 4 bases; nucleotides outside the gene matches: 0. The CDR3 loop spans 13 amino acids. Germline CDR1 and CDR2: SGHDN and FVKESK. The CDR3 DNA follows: TGTGCCAGCAGCCAAGGGGACAGCTATGGCTACACCTTC. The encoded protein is CASSQGDSYGYTF.

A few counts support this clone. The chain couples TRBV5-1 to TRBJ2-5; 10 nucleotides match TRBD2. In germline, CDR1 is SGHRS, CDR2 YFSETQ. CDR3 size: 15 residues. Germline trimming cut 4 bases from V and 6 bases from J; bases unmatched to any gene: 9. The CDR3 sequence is CASSVSGGASQTQYF. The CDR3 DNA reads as TGCGCCAGCAGCGTAAGCGGGGGGGCGTCTCAGACCCAGTACTTC.

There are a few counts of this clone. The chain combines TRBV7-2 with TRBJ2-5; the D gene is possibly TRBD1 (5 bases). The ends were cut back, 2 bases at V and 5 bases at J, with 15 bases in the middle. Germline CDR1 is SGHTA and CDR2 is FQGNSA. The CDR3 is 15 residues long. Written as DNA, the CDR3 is TGTGCCAGCAGCTTAAATTTCCTAGGGGATGAGACCCAGTACTTC. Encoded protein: CASSLNFLGDETQYF.

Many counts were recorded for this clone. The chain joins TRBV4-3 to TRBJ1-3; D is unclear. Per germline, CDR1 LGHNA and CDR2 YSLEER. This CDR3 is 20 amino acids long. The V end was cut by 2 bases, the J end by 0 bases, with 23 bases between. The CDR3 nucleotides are TGCGCCAGCAGCCAAACCCCCCCCTCCGGCGTTTTGGGCTCTGGAAACACCATATATTTT. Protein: CASSQTPPSGVLGSGNTIYF.

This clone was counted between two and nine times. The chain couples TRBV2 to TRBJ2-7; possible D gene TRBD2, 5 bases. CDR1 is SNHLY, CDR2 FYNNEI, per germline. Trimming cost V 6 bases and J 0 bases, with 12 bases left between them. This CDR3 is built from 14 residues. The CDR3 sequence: CASSLQRSSYEQYF. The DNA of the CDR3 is TGTGCCAGCAGCCTCCAGCGGAGCTCCTACGAGCAGTACTTC.

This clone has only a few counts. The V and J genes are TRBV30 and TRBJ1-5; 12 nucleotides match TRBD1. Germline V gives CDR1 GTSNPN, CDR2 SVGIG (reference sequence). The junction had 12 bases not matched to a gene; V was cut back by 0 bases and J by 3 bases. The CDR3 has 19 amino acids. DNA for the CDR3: TGTGCCTGGAGTGTATTTACGCCCGGGACAGGGGGCGTCAATCAGCCCCAGCATTTT. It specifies CAWSVFTPGTGGVNQPQHF.